This TCR beta chain derives from a study of blood T cell repertoires in COVID-19. About the research overall: Italy, Spain and the United States were the sources of the convalescent and acute COVID-19 samples.

Germline values: CDR1 MNHEY, CDR2 SVGAGI. The trim removed 6 bases at V and 5 bases at J, leaving 3 bases unmatched. CDR3 length equals 14 residues. Authors' methods: Counts of nucleated cells, estimated from reference gene primer amplification, were obtained. Clones were read by immunoSEQ multiplex PCR, and TCRdb kept only the in-frame ones, dropping some. That table gives V, J and clone size, and the DNA gave D and trimming. The profile shows about 480,000 clones, 85% to 90% of them singletons. This clone has just a few counts. Sequencing used peripheral blood. The clonotype comes from a woman between 25 and 40 years old with acute or convalescent COVID-19. The V and J genes are TRBV6-5 and TRBJ2-2, with 10 bases fitting TRBD1. The CDR3 DNA follows: TGTGCCAGCAGCCGGGACAGGGGTACCGGGGAGCTGTTTTTT. Translated, it gives CASSRDRGTGELFF.